These T cell receptor beta chains were read from a single sample in a study of human thymus T cells. The repertoire was sequenced with immunoSEQ multiplex PCR; TCRdb's copy has only in-frame clones and lacks some. The repertoire consists of about 130,000 clones, with around 94% occurring once and the leading ten covering 0.02% to 0.03%. Sequencing was carried out using thymus tissue. The origin of the receptors is a boy younger than two with a congenital heart defect but otherwise immunologically healthy. The CDR3 runs from the conserved cysteine through the conserved F or W. A D gene is named only where the DNA matches it firmly. Expanded clones get a size class; other rows say once, few or many, or leave the size out.

cdr3_length d_call j_call clone_size v_call cdr3_aa cdr3_nt
12 TRBD1 TRBJ2-7 - TRBV29-1 CSVETGANEQYF TGCAGCGTTGAGACAGGGGCAAACGAGCAGTACTTC
13 - TRBJ2-4 - TRBV11-2 CASSVLAKNIQYF TGTGCCAGCAGCGTGCTAGCCAAAAACATTCAGTACTTC
12 - TRBJ2-1 - TRBV28 CASSLPGNEQFF TGTGCCAGCAGTTTACCGGGCAATGAGCAGTTCTTC
22 - TRBJ2-6 - TRBV29-1 CSVPSYILGPPQRVSGANVLTF TGCAGCGTTCCAAGTTATATCCTCGGCCCACCCCAGCGGGTTTCTGGGGCCAACGTCCTGACTTTC
16 TRBD2 TRBJ2-7 - TRBV4-1 CASSHLSGLASYEQYF TGCGCCAGCAGCCACCTCTCCGGACTAGCCAGCTACGAGCAGTACTTC
13 TRBD1 TRBJ2-5 - TRBV9 CASSWGTGGPKYF TGTGCCAGCAGCTGGGGGACAGGGGGCCCTAAGTACTTC
15 TRBD2 TRBJ2-7 - TRBV11-2 CASSLTSEPTYEQYF TGTGCCAGCAGCTTGACTAGCGAACCCACCTACGAGCAGTACTTC
14 - TRBJ1-2 once TRBV10-1 CASSESTENYGYTF TGCGCCAGCAGTGAGTCAACGGAGAACTATGGCTACACCTTC
17 TRBD1 TRBJ1-4 once TRBV15 CATSKVWGQGANEKLFF TGTGCCACCAGCAAAGTTTGGGGACAGGGGGCTAATGAAAAACTGTTTTTT
10 - TRBJ2-1 - TRBV20-1 CSAQYNEQFF TGCAGTGCGCAGTACAATGAGCAGTTCTTC
12 - TRBJ1-1 - TRBV21-1 CASRRRRAEAFF TGTGCCAGCAGGCGAAGACGGGCTGAAGCTTTCTTT
16 - TRBJ2-4 - TRBV25-1 CASSEPGGLAKNIQYF TGTGCCAGCAGTGAACCCGGAGGGTTAGCCAAAAACATTCAGTACTTC
15 - TRBJ2-3 - TRBV5-1 CASSHRDAGTDTQYF TGCGCCAGCAGCCACCGGGACGCCGGCACAGATACGCAGTATTTT
15 - TRBJ2-7 - TRBV6-1 CASSSNRVSSYEQYF TGTGCCAGCAGTTCAAACAGGGTAAGCTCCTACGAGCAGTACTTC
13 - TRBJ2-5 - TRBV4-3 CASSQDFMGTQYF TGCGCCAGCAGCCAAGATTTTATGGGGACCCAGTACTTC
14 - TRBJ1-1 - TRBV4-3 CASSQAIGGIEAFF TGCGCCAGCAGCCAAGCCATAGGGGGGATTGAAGCTTTCTTT
15 - TRBJ2-3 - TRBV6-6 CASSYDRRDLDTQYF TGTGCCAGCAGTTACGACAGGAGGGATCTTGATACGCAGTATTTT
22 TRBD2 TRBJ2-3 - TRBV4-3 CASSQVLLGLAIPGASTDTQYF TGCGCCAGCAGCCAAGTACTTCTGGGACTAGCGATACCCGGGGCTAGCACAGATACGCAGTATTTT
16 - TRBJ2-1 - TRBV7-6 CASSQGGREGGNEQFF TGTGCCAGCAGCCAGGGAGGCAGGGAAGGGGGAAATGAGCAGTTCTTC
15 - TRBJ1-5 - TRBV28 CASSLWVGSDQPQHF TGTGCCAGCAGTTTATGGGTGGGGTCGGATCAGCCCCAGCATTTT
13 - TRBJ2-7 - TRBV7-3 CASSFAVGDEQYF TGTGCCAGCAGCTTTGCCGTCGGGGACGAGCAGTACTTC
13 - TRBJ1-1 few TRBV4-1 CASTKGPNTEAFF TGCGCCAGCACCAAAGGACCTAACACTGAAGCTTTCTTT
15 - TRBJ2-7 - TRBV5-4 CASSLEGQGFYEQYF TGTGCCAGCAGCTTGGAGGGTCAGGGGTTCTACGAGCAGTACTTC
14 - TRBJ2-1 - TRBV2 CASSAGTWRQEQFF TGTGCCAGCAGTGCCGGGACTTGGCGCCAAGAGCAGTTCTTC
14 - TRBJ1-5 - TRBV28 CASSPTESNQPQHF TGTGCCAGCAGCCCCACAGAGAGCAATCAGCCCCAGCATTTT
17 TRBD2 TRBJ2-2 - TRBV4-3 CASSQDGGGRDTGELFF TGCGCCAGCAGCCAAGACGGGGGGGGCCGGGACACCGGGGAGCTGTTTTTT
12 - TRBJ1-5 - TRBV5-1 CASSLAGEAQHF TGCGCCAGCAGCTTGGCTGGGGAAGCCCAGCATTTT
18 TRBD1 TRBJ2-1 once TRBV4-1 CASSPGTGGLSSYNEQFF TGCGCCAGCAGCCCGGGGACAGGGGGTTTGAGCTCCTACAATGAGCAGTTCTTC